This T cell receptor (beta chain) was sequenced in a study of T-cell reconstitution after alpha-beta-depleted transplantation in children. The CDR3 is 15 amino acids. CDR1 SNHLY and CDR2 FYNNEI come from the germline V gene. The ends were cut back, 3 bases at V and 1 base at J, with 10 bases in the middle. Researchers prepared the TCRbeta library using unique molecular identifiers, the study reports. From the PCR reads, TCRdb called clonotypes with MiXCR, one entry per CDR3 protein. The sample yields some 76,000 distinct CDR3 sequences, roughly 10% seen once. Findings and caveats of the study: T-cell counts and diversity were attributed mostly to newly produced T cells one year after transplant.

Details on this clonotype: What it binds is unknown.

This material consisted of PBMCs, taken before TCRalphabeta/CD19-depleted stem cell transplant. The sequence was obtained from a boy younger than 18 with acute myeloid leukemia, due to receive a stem cell transplant. V gene TRBV2 combines with J gene TRBJ2-4; the D is unclear. The CDR3 loop reads CASSEWGDAKNIQYF. CDR3 nucleotide sequence: TGTGCCAGCAGTGAGTGGGGTGACGCCAAAAACATTCAGTACTTC.